This TCR beta chain was captured by sequencing in a study of T-cell memory formation after mild COVID-19. Study background: Clustering of TCRs was largely donor specific.

Amplification by 5'RACE using constant-segment primers produced TCR alpha and TCR beta cDNA libraries that carried sample barcodes and UMIs. From the 5' RACE reads, TCRdb called clonotypes with MiXCR, one entry per CDR3 protein. The sample lists a few hundred thousand distinct CDR3 sequences, 20% to 25% occurring once. This clonotype has more than one count but fewer than ten. The clonotype was recovered from a man aged 18-30 years who had mild COVID-19 (a few samples of this study predate the infection). Cell type and time point are not known. What was sequenced was PBMCs or a T cell subset sorted from them (not recorded which).

In DNA, the CDR3 is TGCGCCAGCAGCTTGGTTCCGGGGGCCCAAGAGACCCAGTACTTC. This codes for CASSLVPGAQETQYF. The chain combines TRBV5-1 with TRBJ2-5; D may correspond to TRBD1 or TRBD2 (6 bases each). Germline V CDR1 and CDR2: SGHRS, YFSETQ. V lost 0 bases to trimming and J lost 1 base, with 10 bases between them. The CDR3 runs to 15 residues.